This TCR beta chain was sequenced for a study of blood T cell repertoires in COVID-19. Study-level background: There were acute and convalescent COVID-19 samples, and they came from the United States, Italy and Spain.

In the authors' workflow: Using reference gene primer amplification, nucleated cell counts were estimated. Sequencing was performed with immunoSEQ multiplex PCR; in TCRdb, only in-frame clones are kept and a portion is missing. For V, J and clone size, that table is used; D and trimming come from the DNA. The repertoire holds tens of thousands of clones, 86% seen once, with 3% to 3.5% in the top ten. CDR1 and CDR2 from the germline V gene are SGHTA and FQGNSA. This CDR3 has 14 residues. Trimming at V came to 4 bases and at J to 5 bases, leaving 4 bases not matched to a gene. This clone was seen only once.

The genes are TRBV7-2 and TRBJ1-4, with 7 bases matching TRBD1. Sequenced material: PBMCs or T cells enriched from blood (not recorded which). This sequence was found in a woman aged 50 to 60 who had recovered from COVID-19. CDR3 sequence (DNA): TGTGCCAGCAGCTCGGGACAGAGAAATGAAAAACTGTTTTTT. Translating it yields CASSSGQRNEKLFF.